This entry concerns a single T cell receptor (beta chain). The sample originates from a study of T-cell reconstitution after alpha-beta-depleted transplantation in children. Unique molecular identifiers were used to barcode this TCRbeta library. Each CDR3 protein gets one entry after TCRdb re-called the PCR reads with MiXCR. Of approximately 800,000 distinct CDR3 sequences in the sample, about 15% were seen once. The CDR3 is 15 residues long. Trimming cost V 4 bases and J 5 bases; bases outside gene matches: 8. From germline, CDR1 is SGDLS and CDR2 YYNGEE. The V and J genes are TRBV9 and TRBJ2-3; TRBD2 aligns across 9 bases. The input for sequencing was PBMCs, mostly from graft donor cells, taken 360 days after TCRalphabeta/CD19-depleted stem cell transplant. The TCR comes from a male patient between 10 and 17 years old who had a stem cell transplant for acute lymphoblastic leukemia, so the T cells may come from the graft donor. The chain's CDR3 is CASSSTSGVLDTQYF. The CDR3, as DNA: TGTGCCAGCAGCTCGACTAGCGGAGTGTTAGATACGCAGTATTTT.